The rows below give T cell receptor beta chains drawn from one sample of a study of blood T cell repertoires in COVID-19. TCRdb keeps only in-frame clones here, not all; method: immunoSEQ multiplex PCR. This table has tens of thousands of clones, 70% to 85% appearing once. Material: peripheral blood. The receptor set was obtained from a man aged 65-85 years with acute or convalescent COVID-19. Each CDR3 is given without its conserved first and last residue. Fields, in order: CDR3 protein, V gene, D gene, J gene. The D gene is left open where the match is weak.

ASRQGLAGVGGSSYEQY TRBV5-4 TRBD2 TRBJ2-7
ASSLQPGTGEIGYT TRBV5-5 TRBD1 TRBJ1-2
ASSLAVSSTGELF TRBV5-1 - TRBJ2-2
ASGQQANEKLF TRBV19 - TRBJ1-4
AISEATGENEQF TRBV10-3 TRBD1 TRBJ2-1
ASSELSSGRQTQY TRBV2 TRBD2 TRBJ2-5
ATSAQDRDNPGELF TRBV24-1 TRBD1 TRBJ2-2
ASSPFGGNKGETQY TRBV7-2 TRBD2 TRBJ2-5
ASMKAGGKNEQF TRBV27 - TRBJ2-1
ASSFWGSRTGYT TRBV19 - TRBJ1-2
ASSLLHGEAF TRBV19 - TRBJ1-1
ASSSTVAKNIQY TRBV5-1 - TRBJ2-4
ASSRQASSGNTIY TRBV27 - TRBJ1-3
ATSGGDRWEGGYT TRBV15 - TRBJ1-2
ASSELRYGYT TRBV2 - TRBJ1-2
ASSNTYEQY TRBV6-2/TRBV6-3 - TRBJ2-7
ASSPLFGTGRSYNEQF TRBV2 TRBD1 TRBJ2-1
AWSRGAGNTIY TRBV30 - TRBJ1-3
ASSLVGGVMREKLF TRBV11-2 - TRBJ1-4
ASRTGQPITDTQY TRBV6-5 TRBD1 TRBJ2-3
ASSYGAGEDAVGNQPQH TRBV6-2/TRBV6-3 - TRBJ1-5
ASRPPGGTEAF TRBV12-3/TRBV12-4 - TRBJ1-1
ASSYRGSNEQF TRBV27 - TRBJ2-1
SASLGGSSYEQY TRBV20-1 TRBD1 TRBJ2-7
ASLGWEGAGNTIY TRBV2 - TRBJ1-3
ASKGMGQGREKLF TRBV27 TRBD1 TRBJ1-4
ASSLDIHQQETQY TRBV7-3 - TRBJ2-5
ASRAGGANTGELF TRBV7-3 TRBD1 TRBJ2-2
ASSGQGNNEQF TRBV5-4 TRBD1 TRBJ2-1
AIGTGGVDYT TRBV10-3 TRBD1 TRBJ1-2
SVIETSGMEADTQY TRBV29-1 TRBD2 TRBJ2-3
ASSPPLGGLYNEQF TRBV18 - TRBJ2-1
AWSVKTQY TRBV30 - TRBJ2-5
ASSWDPTSGRPDTQY TRBV5-1 TRBD2 TRBJ2-3
ATSRYPDTQY TRBV12-3/TRBV12-4 - TRBJ2-3
AGAQPNTGELF TRBV12-3/TRBV12-4 - TRBJ2-2
ASSLGATGNTIY TRBV5-1 - TRBJ1-3